The T cell receptor (beta chain) described here comes from a study of blood T cell repertoires in COVID-19. Sequencing was performed with immunoSEQ multiplex PCR; in TCRdb, only in-frame clones are kept and a portion is missing. This sample has 300,000 to 400,000 clones, with around 88% found just once. The sequence derives from a man younger than 40 with active or convalescent COVID-19. The specimen was peripheral blood.

The CDR3 nucleotides are TGTGCCAGCAGTTACGCAGGCCAAGAGACCCAGTACTTC. Its protein is CASSYAGQETQYF. The chain uses TRBV6-2 or TRBV6-3 and TRBJ2-5; no clear D. The CDR3 contains 13 residues. CDR1 and CDR2 (germline): MNHEY, SVGEGT. Trimming stripped 2 bases from V and 1 base from J, with 5 bases between.